These T cell receptor beta chains were read from a single sample in a study of blood T cell repertoires in COVID-19. Clones were sequenced by immunoSEQ multiplex PCR, and TCRdb holds only the in-frame ones, with some missing. The sample yields 200,000 or so clones, about 90% seen once. The sample consisted of peripheral blood. The receptors originated from an older woman with acute or convalescent COVID-19. CDR3s include the opening cysteine and the closing phenylalanine or tryptophan. Each record gives: V gene, D gene, J gene, clone size, CDR3 protein. A D gene is named only where the DNA matches it firmly. Expanded clones are given a class, and other clones once, few, many or no size at all.

V gene: TRBV7-2; D gene: NA; J gene: TRBJ1-3; clone size: NA; CDR3 protein: CASSLSRFSGNTIYF
V gene: TRBV4-1; D gene: NA; J gene: TRBJ2-2; clone size: NA; CDR3 protein: CASSQPRGGTGELFF
V gene: TRBV7-2; D gene: TRBD2; J gene: TRBJ2-4; clone size: once; CDR3 protein: CASTRTSGSYDIQYF
V gene: TRBV27; D gene: NA; J gene: TRBJ2-3; clone size: NA; CDR3 protein: CASSLRGPSTDTQYF
V gene: TRBV5-1; D gene: NA; J gene: TRBJ1-3; clone size: NA; CDR3 protein: CASSLAPGHLSGNTIYF
V gene: TRBV15; D gene: TRBD1; J gene: TRBJ1-3; clone size: NA; CDR3 protein: CATSINRDRETIYF
V gene: TRBV9; D gene: NA; J gene: TRBJ2-2; clone size: NA; CDR3 protein: CASSYPGVGELFF
V gene: TRBV28; D gene: NA; J gene: TRBJ2-2; clone size: NA; CDR3 protein: CASSAADTGELFF
V gene: TRBV6-4; D gene: NA; J gene: TRBJ2-3; clone size: NA; CDR3 protein: CASSEGQSSTDTQYF
V gene: TRBV20-1; D gene: NA; J gene: TRBJ1-2; clone size: NA; CDR3 protein: CSAGGIGYTF
V gene: TRBV28; D gene: TRBD1; J gene: TRBJ1-1; clone size: NA; CDR3 protein: CATTGGGDTEAFF
V gene: TRBV19; D gene: TRBD2; J gene: TRBJ2-1; clone size: NA; CDR3 protein: CASSISGRAYNEQFF
V gene: TRBV28; D gene: NA; J gene: TRBJ2-7; clone size: few; CDR3 protein: CASGEPYGTSQYF
V gene: TRBV5-1; D gene: NA; J gene: TRBJ1-4; clone size: once; CDR3 protein: CASSLSGGSEKLFF
V gene: TRBV12-5; D gene: TRBD2; J gene: TRBJ2-1; clone size: once; CDR3 protein: CASGLVIGSGEYNEQFF
V gene: TRBV9; D gene: TRBD1; J gene: TRBJ1-1; clone size: NA; CDR3 protein: CASSSFRRGLTTEAFF
V gene: TRBV27; D gene: NA; J gene: TRBJ1-6; clone size: NA; CDR3 protein: CASRGRSSYNSPLHF
V gene: TRBV29-1; D gene: TRBD1; J gene: TRBJ1-4; clone size: NA; CDR3 protein: CSVLYRGRDEKLFF
V gene: TRBV15; D gene: NA; J gene: TRBJ2-7; clone size: NA; CDR3 protein: CATSRDPGAYEQYF
V gene: TRBV4-1; D gene: NA; J gene: TRBJ1-1; clone size: few; CDR3 protein: CASSQVRSMNTEAFF
V gene: TRBV10-1; D gene: TRBD2; J gene: TRBJ2-1; clone size: once; CDR3 protein: CASTPRLAAVNEQFF
V gene: TRBV5-1; D gene: TRBD2; J gene: TRBJ2-2; clone size: NA; CDR3 protein: CASSFLTSGGSTGELFF
V gene: TRBV5-1; D gene: TRBD1; J gene: TRBJ1-2; clone size: once; CDR3 protein: CASSQTGNYGYTF
V gene: TRBV5-4; D gene: TRBD1; J gene: TRBJ1-1; clone size: NA; CDR3 protein: CASSSTGGDQAFF
V gene: TRBV3-1/TRBV3-2; D gene: NA; J gene: TRBJ2-7; clone size: NA; CDR3 protein: CASSQGLSRDEQYF
V gene: TRBV5-4; D gene: NA; J gene: TRBJ2-4; clone size: NA; CDR3 protein: CASSLVEGGNIQYF
V gene: TRBV5-1; D gene: TRBD1; J gene: TRBJ2-5; clone size: NA; CDR3 protein: CASSGGQPGGETQYF
V gene: TRBV18; D gene: TRBD1; J gene: TRBJ2-7; clone size: NA; CDR3 protein: CASSQDRGEQYF
V gene: TRBV7-2; D gene: TRBD2; J gene: TRBJ2-1; clone size: NA; CDR3 protein: CASSLLTGGSYNEQFF
V gene: TRBV19; D gene: NA; J gene: TRBJ1-2; clone size: once; CDR3 protein: CASSPRDTYGYTF
V gene: TRBV18; D gene: NA; J gene: TRBJ1-2; clone size: once; CDR3 protein: CASSGRNYGYTF
V gene: TRBV21-1; D gene: NA; J gene: TRBJ1-2; clone size: NA; CDR3 protein: CASSGSGEDGYTF
V gene: TRBV7-2; D gene: TRBD1; J gene: TRBJ1-6; clone size: NA; CDR3 protein: CASSEGTGGQSPLHF
V gene: TRBV5-4; D gene: NA; J gene: TRBJ2-1; clone size: NA; CDR3 protein: CASSAGPSRPENEQFF
V gene: TRBV5-4; D gene: TRBD1; J gene: TRBJ2-4; clone size: NA; CDR3 protein: CASSLAGTALNIQYF
V gene: TRBV5-1; D gene: TRBD1; J gene: TRBJ1-2; clone size: NA; CDR3 protein: CASSFGQGVLTDYGYTF
V gene: TRBV6-1; D gene: TRBD1; J gene: TRBJ2-4; clone size: NA; CDR3 protein: CASSGRGLSTSLAKNIQYF